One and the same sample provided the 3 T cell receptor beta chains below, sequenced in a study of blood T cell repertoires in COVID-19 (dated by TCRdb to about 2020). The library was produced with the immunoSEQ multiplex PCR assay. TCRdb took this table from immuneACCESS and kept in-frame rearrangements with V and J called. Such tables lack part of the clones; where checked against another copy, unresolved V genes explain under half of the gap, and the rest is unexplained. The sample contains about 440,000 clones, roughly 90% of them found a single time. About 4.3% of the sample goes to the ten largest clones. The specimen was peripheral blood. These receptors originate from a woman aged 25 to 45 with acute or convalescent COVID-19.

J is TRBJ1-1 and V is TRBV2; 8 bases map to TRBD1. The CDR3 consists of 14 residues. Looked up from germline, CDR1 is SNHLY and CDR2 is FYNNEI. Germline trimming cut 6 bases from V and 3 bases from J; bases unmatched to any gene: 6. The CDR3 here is CASSALTGDTEAFF. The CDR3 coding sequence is TGTGCCAGCAGCGCCTTGACAGGGGACACTGAAGCTTTCTTT.

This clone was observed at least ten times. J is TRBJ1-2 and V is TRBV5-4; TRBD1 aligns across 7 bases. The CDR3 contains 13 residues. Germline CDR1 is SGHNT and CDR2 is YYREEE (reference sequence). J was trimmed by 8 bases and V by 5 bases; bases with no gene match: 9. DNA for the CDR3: TGTGCCAGCAGTACGCCAGGGGGTTGGGGCTACACCTTC. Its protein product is CASSTPGGWGYTF.

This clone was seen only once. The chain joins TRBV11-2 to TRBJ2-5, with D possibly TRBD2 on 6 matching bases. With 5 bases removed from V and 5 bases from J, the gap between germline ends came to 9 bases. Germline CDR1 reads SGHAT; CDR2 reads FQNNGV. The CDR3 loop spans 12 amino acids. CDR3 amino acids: CASSQTSETQYF. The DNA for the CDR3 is TGTGCCAGCAGCCAAACTAGCGAGACCCAGTACTTC.